These T cell receptor beta chains were read from a single sample in a study of OX40 agonist ivuxolimab in advanced cancers. Libraries were prepared by immunoSEQ multiplex PCR; TCRdb keeps only in-frame clonotypes and omits some of them. The sample holds about 73,000 clones, 88% seen once. The sample in question was CD4+ or CD8+ T cells sorted from blood, obtained in a trial of the OX40 agonist ivuxolimab. The origin of the receptors is an adult with an advanced solid tumor such as melanoma, head and neck, liver or kidney cancer. Each CDR3 is given with its conserved first and last residue. D genes are given only for firm matches. The size of a clone is reported for some rows only, either as once, few or many, or as a class for expanded clones.

v_gene: TRBV21-1
j_gene: TRBJ2-7
d_gene: .
abundance: once
CDR3nt: TGTGCCACCCCCCCCGACAGACGCGAACGTAAATGTAAAGCCTACGAGCAGTACTTC
CDR3aa: CATPPDRRERKCKAYEQYF

v_gene: TRBV5-5
j_gene: TRBJ2-7
d_gene: .
abundance: .
CDR3nt: TGTGCCAGCAGCTTTTCCGGGACCCTGGGTGAGGAGCAGTACTTC
CDR3aa: CASSFSGTLGEEQYF

v_gene: TRBV6-6
j_gene: TRBJ2-1
d_gene: .
abundance: .
CDR3nt: TGTGCCAGCAGTTACGGGGGAGGGACAGATGAGCAGTTCTTC
CDR3aa: CASSYGGGTDEQFF

v_gene: TRBV18
j_gene: TRBJ2-2
d_gene: TRBD2
abundance: .
CDR3nt: TGTGCCAGCTCACCGAAAGGGACTAGCGGGAGCAGCGGGGAGCTGTTTTTT
CDR3aa: CASSPKGTSGSSGELFF

v_gene: TRBV28
j_gene: TRBJ1-4
d_gene: .
abundance: .
CDR3nt: TGTGCCAGTACTGGACCGCCCCAGGAAAAACTGTTTTTT
CDR3aa: CASTGPPQEKLFF

v_gene: TRBV27
j_gene: TRBJ1-6
d_gene: TRBD1
abundance: .
CDR3nt: TGTGCCAGCAGTTTTCGGACAGGGTTAAATTCACCCCTCCACTTT
CDR3aa: CASSFRTGLNSPLHF

v_gene: TRBV28
j_gene: TRBJ2-2
d_gene: .
abundance: .
CDR3nt: TGTGCCAGCAGTTCCTTTAGCGGGGAGCTGTTTTTT
CDR3aa: CASSSFSGELFF

v_gene: TRBV10-3
j_gene: TRBJ2-7
d_gene: TRBD1
abundance: .
CDR3nt: TGTGCCATCAGTGCCCAGGGGGTAGTCGGCGAGCAGTACTTC
CDR3aa: CAISAQGVVGEQYF

v_gene: TRBV6-5
j_gene: TRBJ1-1
d_gene: .
abundance: .
CDR3nt: TGTGCCAGCCCGGCAGGGATAGTTCCTGAAGCTTTCTTT
CDR3aa: CASPAGIVPEAFF

v_gene: TRBV7-9
j_gene: TRBJ2-2
d_gene: .
abundance: .
CDR3nt: TGTGCCAGCAGCTTAGATGAGGGCGGGGAGCTGTTTTTT
CDR3aa: CASSLDEGGELFF

v_gene: TRBV11-2
j_gene: TRBJ2-3
d_gene: .
abundance: .
CDR3nt: TGTGCCAGCAGCTTAGCCCCCGCTTTCGGGGGCAGCACAGATACGCAGTATTTT
CDR3aa: CASSLAPAFGGSTDTQYF

v_gene: TRBV11-2
j_gene: TRBJ2-3
d_gene: .
abundance: .
CDR3nt: TGTGCCAGCAGCCGTGTGGTCACCCCCACAGATACGCAGTATTTT
CDR3aa: CASSRVVTPTDTQYF

v_gene: TRBV7-9
j_gene: TRBJ2-5
d_gene: .
abundance: once
CDR3nt: TGTGCCAGCCGTTTAGACACCCAAGAGACCCAGTACTTC
CDR3aa: CASRLDTQETQYF

v_gene: TRBV27
j_gene: TRBJ2-5
d_gene: .
abundance: .
CDR3nt: TGTGCCAGCAGTTTAACAGGGGGAGGGCAAGAGACCCAGTACTTC
CDR3aa: CASSLTGGGQETQYF

v_gene: TRBV10-1
j_gene: TRBJ2-4
d_gene: .
abundance: .
CDR3nt: TGCGCCAGCAGTGCTATGGAAGCCAAAAACATTCAGTACTTC
CDR3aa: CASSAMEAKNIQYF

v_gene: TRBV11-3
j_gene: TRBJ2-2
d_gene: .
abundance: .
CDR3nt: TGTGCCAGTTGGGGGACATCGAACACCGGGGAGCTGTTTTTT
CDR3aa: CASWGTSNTGELFF

v_gene: TRBV15
j_gene: TRBJ2-7
d_gene: .
abundance: .
CDR3nt: TGTGCCACCAGCAGAGATCGCAACCCCTCCTACGAGCAGTACTTC
CDR3aa: CATSRDRNPSYEQYF

v_gene: TRBV28
j_gene: TRBJ2-7
d_gene: .
abundance: .
CDR3nt: TGTGCCAGCACCGGGGGGAGGGGGAGGAACGAGCAGTACTTC
CDR3aa: CASTGGRGRNEQYF

v_gene: TRBV20-1
j_gene: TRBJ1-1
d_gene: .
abundance: .
CDR3nt: TGCGTCGGACAGAAGAACACTGAAGCTTTCTTT
CDR3aa: CVGQKNTEAFF

v_gene: TRBV30
j_gene: TRBJ1-6
d_gene: TRBD1
abundance: .
CDR3nt: TGTGCCTGGAGGCGGGACAGTAATTCACCCCTCCACTTT
CDR3aa: CAWRRDSNSPLHF

v_gene: TRBV30
j_gene: TRBJ2-3
d_gene: .
abundance: few
CDR3nt: TGTGCCTGGAGTCCGGGCAGGGGAACAGATACGCAGTATTTT
CDR3aa: CAWSPGRGTDTQYF

v_gene: TRBV30
j_gene: TRBJ1-6
d_gene: .
abundance: .
CDR3nt: TGTGCCTGGAAGTCGGCAGGGTATAATTCACCCCTCCACTTT
CDR3aa: CAWKSAGYNSPLHF

v_gene: TRBV2
j_gene: TRBJ2-7
d_gene: .
abundance: .
CDR3nt: TGTGCCAGCAGCGGGCTAGGCGAGCAGTACTTC
CDR3aa: CASSGLGEQYF

v_gene: TRBV7-9
j_gene: TRBJ1-2
d_gene: .
abundance: .
CDR3nt: TGTGCCAGCAGCCGACAGGAGCGAGGCTATGGCTACACCTTC
CDR3aa: CASSRQERGYGYTF

v_gene: TRBV6-6
j_gene: TRBJ1-2
d_gene: .
abundance: .
CDR3nt: TGTGCCAGCGGGAAGGGGGGGCGAGGGTTCTATGGCTACACCTTC
CDR3aa: CASGKGGRGFYGYTF

v_gene: TRBV7-2
j_gene: TRBJ2-7
d_gene: TRBD2
abundance: once
CDR3nt: TGTGCCAGCAGTTTAGCGGGGGGGAGCTCCTACGAGCAGTACTTC
CDR3aa: CASSLAGGSSYEQYF

v_gene: TRBV30
j_gene: TRBJ1-2
d_gene: TRBD1
abundance: .
CDR3nt: TGTGCCTGGGGGGACAGGGTCATGTGGGGCTACACCTTC
CDR3aa: CAWGDRVMWGYTF

v_gene: TRBV10-3
j_gene: TRBJ1-1
d_gene: .
abundance: .
CDR3nt: TGTGCCATCAGTGGGTGGCGGGGCGCAATGGGTATGAACACTGAAGCTTTCTTT
CDR3aa: CAISGWRGAMGMNTEAFF

v_gene: TRBV28
j_gene: TRBJ1-5
d_gene: TRBD1
abundance: .
CDR3nt: TGTGCCAGCAGTGTGAGACAGGGGGGCCATCAGCCCCAGCATTTT
CDR3aa: CASSVRQGGHQPQHF

v_gene: TRBV18
j_gene: TRBJ2-2
d_gene: TRBD2
abundance: .
CDR3nt: TGTGCCAGCCATCAGGGACTAGCGGGCCGCGGGGAGCTGTTTTTT
CDR3aa: CASHQGLAGRGELFF

v_gene: TRBV7-9
j_gene: TRBJ1-2
d_gene: .
abundance: .
CDR3nt: TGTGCCAGCAGCCTACCTAGGGTTGGGGGCTACACCTTC
CDR3aa: CASSLPRVGGYTF

v_gene: TRBV27
j_gene: TRBJ2-1
d_gene: .
abundance: .
CDR3nt: TGTGCCAGCAGTCCCCCGGGGGCGACCTCCTACAATGAGCAGTTCTTC
CDR3aa: CASSPPGATSYNEQFF

v_gene: TRBV4-1
j_gene: TRBJ2-1
d_gene: TRBD2
abundance: .
CDR3nt: TGCGCCAGCAGCCAGGATATAATTAGCGGGAGCCTCTATGAGCAGTTCTTC
CDR3aa: CASSQDIISGSLYEQFF

v_gene: TRBV19
j_gene: TRBJ2-7
d_gene: .
abundance: once
CDR3nt: TGTGCCAGCTCCGGGACGGATAGCTACGAGCAGTACTTC
CDR3aa: CASSGTDSYEQYF

v_gene: TRBV6-5
j_gene: TRBJ1-2
d_gene: .
abundance: .
CDR3nt: TGTGCCAGCAGTATGACCCGGGAACCTCTGAAGGGCTACACCTTC
CDR3aa: CASSMTREPLKGYTF

v_gene: TRBV7-8
j_gene: TRBJ1-1
d_gene: .
abundance: .
CDR3nt: TGTGCCAGCAGCTTTAGGGAGGGGTCGGAAGCTTTCTTT
CDR3aa: CASSFREGSEAFF

v_gene: TRBV18
j_gene: TRBJ1-6
d_gene: TRBD1
abundance: .
CDR3nt: TGTGCCAGCTCACCTCGTCGACAGGGTAATTCACCCCTCCACTTT
CDR3aa: CASSPRRQGNSPLHF

v_gene: TRBV5-4
j_gene: TRBJ2-1
d_gene: .
abundance: .
CDR3nt: TGTGCCAGCAGCTTGGGCGGCACCTTTCTCCCGTTCTTC
CDR3aa: CASSLGGTFLPFF

v_gene: TRBV29-1
j_gene: TRBJ2-7
d_gene: .
abundance: .
CDR3nt: TGCAGCGTTGCGGGCGATGGTTTAGCGCCCTACGAGCAGTACTTC
CDR3aa: CSVAGDGLAPYEQYF

v_gene: TRBV9
j_gene: TRBJ2-2
d_gene: .
abundance: .
CDR3nt: TGTGCCAGCAGCGTAGGGATAAGCACCGGGGAGCTGTTTTTT
CDR3aa: CASSVGISTGELFF

v_gene: TRBV2
j_gene: TRBJ2-2
d_gene: TRBD1
abundance: .
CDR3nt: TGTGCCAGCAGTGAATTCGGACAGGAGAACACCGGGGAGCTGTTTTTT
CDR3aa: CASSEFGQENTGELFF

v_gene: TRBV5-1
j_gene: TRBJ1-1
d_gene: .
abundance: .
CDR3nt: TGCGCCAGCTCGGGGGACACATCAGCGTTGAACACTGAAGCTTTCTTT
CDR3aa: CASSGDTSALNTEAFF

v_gene: TRBV12-2
j_gene: TRBJ1-5
d_gene: .
abundance: .
CDR3nt: TGTGCAAGTCGTTCCTTTAGTTCGTGGAATCAGCCCCAGCATTTT
CDR3aa: CASRSFSSWNQPQHF

v_gene: TRBV10-1
j_gene: TRBJ2-1
d_gene: TRBD2
abundance: .
CDR3nt: TGCGCCAGCAGTGAGTCCGGGGGGGCTAATGAGCAGTTCTTC
CDR3aa: CASSESGGANEQFF

v_gene: TRBV7-2
j_gene: TRBJ1-4
d_gene: TRBD1
abundance: .
CDR3nt: TGTGCCAGCAGGGAGGGGACAGCAAATGAAAAACTGTTTTTT
CDR3aa: CASREGTANEKLFF

v_gene: TRBV27
j_gene: TRBJ1-1
d_gene: TRBD1
abundance: .
CDR3nt: TGTGCCAGCAGTCGAGACAGGGGTTCGCGAGCTTTCTTT
CDR3aa: CASSRDRGSRAFF

v_gene: TRBV18
j_gene: TRBJ2-6
d_gene: .
abundance: .
CDR3nt: TGTGCCAGCTCTCCTTCCCGTGGGGCCAACGTCCTGACTTTC
CDR3aa: CASSPSRGANVLTF

v_gene: TRBV6-6
j_gene: TRBJ2-1
d_gene: TRBD2
abundance: .
CDR3nt: TGTGCCAGCAGTTACTCGACTAGCGGGAGAAATGAGCAGTTCTTC
CDR3aa: CASSYSTSGRNEQFF

v_gene: TRBV5-3
j_gene: TRBJ1-5
d_gene: .
abundance: few
CDR3nt: TGTGCCAGAGAGAGCCCTCATGGCTATAGCAATCAGCCCCAGCATTTT
CDR3aa: CARESPHGYSNQPQHF

v_gene: TRBV12-5
j_gene: TRBJ2-5
d_gene: TRBD2
abundance: .
CDR3nt: TGTGCTAGTGGTATTGGACTAGCGGGAGGTCAAGAGACCCAGTACTTC
CDR3aa: CASGIGLAGGQETQYF

v_gene: TRBV9
j_gene: TRBJ2-3
d_gene: .
abundance: .
CDR3nt: TGTGCCAGCAGCAGAACACAGGTAACCCTTATGGAGCAGTATTTT
CDR3aa: CASSRTQVTLMEQYF

v_gene: TRBV29-1
j_gene: TRBJ2-5
d_gene: .
abundance: .
CDR3nt: TGCAGCGTTGAGGGAGGGGGGCGCGGGACCCAGTACTTC
CDR3aa: CSVEGGGRGTQYF

v_gene: TRBV5-5
j_gene: TRBJ1-5
d_gene: TRBD1
abundance: .
CDR3nt: TGTGCCAGCAGCTTGCAGGGGGATCAGCCCCAGCATTTT
CDR3aa: CASSLQGDQPQHF